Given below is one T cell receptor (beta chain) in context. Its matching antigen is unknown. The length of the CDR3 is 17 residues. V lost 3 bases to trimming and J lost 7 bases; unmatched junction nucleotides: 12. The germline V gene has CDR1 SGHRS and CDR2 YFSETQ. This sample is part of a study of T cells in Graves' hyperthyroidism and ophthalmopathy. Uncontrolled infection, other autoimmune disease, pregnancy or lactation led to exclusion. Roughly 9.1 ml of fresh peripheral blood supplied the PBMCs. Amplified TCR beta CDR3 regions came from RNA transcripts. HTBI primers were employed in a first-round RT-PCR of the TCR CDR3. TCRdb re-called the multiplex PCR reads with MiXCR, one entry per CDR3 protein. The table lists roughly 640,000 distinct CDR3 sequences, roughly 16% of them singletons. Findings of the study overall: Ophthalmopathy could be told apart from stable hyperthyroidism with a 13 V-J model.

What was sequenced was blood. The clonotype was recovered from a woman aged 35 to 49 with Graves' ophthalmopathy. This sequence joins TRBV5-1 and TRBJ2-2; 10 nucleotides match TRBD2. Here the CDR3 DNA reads TGCGCCAGCAGCTCCGGCTCTAGCGGGAGTTATATCGGGGAGCTGTTTTTT. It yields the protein CASSSGSSGSYIGELFF.